This TCR beta chain is drawn from a study of chemoradiotherapy in HPV16-positive cancers. Method: immunoSEQ multiplex PCR; TCRdb's copy keeps in-frame clones and lacks some. The table shows over 20,000 clones, with roughly 87% occurring only once. This CDR3 region has 12 residues. Trimming stripped 0 bases from V and 11 bases from J, with 8 bases between. Germline loops: CDR1 LGHNA, CDR2 YSLEER. The input for sequencing was blood, taken from a patient who underwent chemoradiotherapy. The sequence came from a human donor with HPV-associated anogenital cancer. V and J are TRBV4-3 and TRBJ2-1, with no clear D. The CDR3 nucleotides are TGCGCCAGCAGCCAAGATCATGAAAAGCAGTTCTTC. Residues: CASSQDHEKQFF.